This T cell receptor (beta chain) was sequenced during a study of T cells after yellow fever vaccination. The study's findings and limits: Post-booster repertoires again held most primary-vaccination clones (about 96% CD4, 75% to 90% CD8).

This clonotype occurred many times. Its specificity is not known. The germline gene is not matched at one end of the junction; a read error may be the cause. The length of the CDR3 is 15 residues. MiXCR was run by TCRdb on the 5' RACE reads, yielding one entry per CDR3 protein. The repertoire holds a few hundred thousand distinct CDR3 sequences, with 8.1% as singletons. The gene calls are TRBV12-3 or TRBV12-4 and TRBJ2-2; possibly TRBD2 for D (6 bases). The receptor was derived from a man younger than 35 who received the YFV17D yellow fever vaccine. This material consisted of PBMCs, taken roughly 46 days after the first yellow fever vaccination. DNA for the CDR3: TGTGCCAGCAGATTAGCGGAGCGGAACACCGGGGAGCTGTTTTTT. Translation: CASRLAERNTGELFF.